This entry is about one T cell receptor (beta chain). TCRdb keeps only in-frame clones here, not all; method: immunoSEQ multiplex PCR. The sample lists 85,000 to 100,000 clones; roughly 96% were seen once. This sample is drawn from a study of technical replicates of blood from several donors. There are 18 residues in the CDR3. Trimming removed 1 base from V and 1 base from J; junction bases left unmatched: 8. Germline CDR1 reads SGHRS; CDR2 reads YFSETQ. The chain joins TRBV5-1 to TRBJ2-5; TRBD2 aligns across 12 bases. The sequenced material came from T cells isolated from PBMCs. The receptor was isolated from a human donor in good health. DNA for the CDR3: TGCGCCAGCAGCTTGATGGCTAGCGGGGGGGTGTCCCAAGAGACCCAGTACTTC. Translated: CASSLMASGGVSQETQYF. The full variable domain, rest sourced from reference TRBV5-1 and TRBJ2-5, is KAGVTQTPRYLIKTRGQQVTLSCSPISGHRSVSWYQQTPGQGLQFLFEYFSETQRNKGNFPGRFSGRQFSNSRSEMNVSTLELGDSALYLCASSLMASGGVSQETQYFGPGTRLLVL.